Sequencing of this T cell receptor (beta chain) was carried out in a study of shared clonotypes between healthy human individuals. Between the trimmed V and J ends, which lost 0 bases and 0 bases, there was a span of 9 bases. Per the germline V gene, CDR1 is LGHNA and CDR2 is YNFKEQ. There are 16 residues in the CDR3. Deep was the level at which the assay was run. The repertoire was sequenced with immunoSEQ multiplex PCR; TCRdb's copy has only in-frame clones and lacks some. Among approximately 2.5 million clones listed, more than 90% were seen once. This rearrangement joins TRBV4-2 to TRBJ1-3; D remains ambiguous. The material sequenced was naive CD4+ T cells sorted from blood. Subset defined: CD45RA+ positively selected. This clonotype was sampled from a man aged 18 to 30 in good health. CDR3 nucleotides: TGTGCCAGCAGCCAAGATTACACAAGCTCTGGAAACACCATATATTTT. Protein sequence: CASSQDYTSSGNTIYF.